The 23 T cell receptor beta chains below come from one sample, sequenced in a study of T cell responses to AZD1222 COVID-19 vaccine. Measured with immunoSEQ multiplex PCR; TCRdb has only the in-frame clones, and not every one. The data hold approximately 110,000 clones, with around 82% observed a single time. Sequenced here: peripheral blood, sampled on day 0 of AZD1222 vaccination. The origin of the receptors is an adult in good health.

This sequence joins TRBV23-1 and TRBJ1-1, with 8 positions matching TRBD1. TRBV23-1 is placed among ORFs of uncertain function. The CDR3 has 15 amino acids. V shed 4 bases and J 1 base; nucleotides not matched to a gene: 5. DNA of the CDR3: TGCGCCAGCAGTCCACGGACAGGGAAGAACACTGAAGCTTTCTTT. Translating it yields CASSPRTGKNTEAFF.

In nucleotides, the CDR3 is TGTGCCAGTAGGGGGACACCTACCTACGAGCAGTACTTC. It specifies CASRGTPTYEQYF. This rearrangement joins TRBV19 to TRBJ2-7, with D perhaps TRBD1 (6 bases). CDR1 is LNHDA and CDR2 is SQIVND in the germline V gene (reference sequence). V dropped 6 bases and J dropped 2 bases, with 11 bases sitting between them. The CDR3 runs 13 residues.

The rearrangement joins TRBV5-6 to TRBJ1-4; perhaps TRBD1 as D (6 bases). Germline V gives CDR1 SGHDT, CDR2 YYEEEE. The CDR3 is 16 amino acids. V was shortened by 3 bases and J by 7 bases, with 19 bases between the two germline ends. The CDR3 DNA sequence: TGTGCCAGCAGCTCGACAGTACAGGGTGGGAGTGAAAAACTGTTTTTT. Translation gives CASSSTVQGGSEKLFF.

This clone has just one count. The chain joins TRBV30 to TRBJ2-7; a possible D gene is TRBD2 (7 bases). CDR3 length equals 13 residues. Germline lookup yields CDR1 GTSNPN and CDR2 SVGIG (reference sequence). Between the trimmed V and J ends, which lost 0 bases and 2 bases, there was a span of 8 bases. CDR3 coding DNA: TGTGCCTGGAGTGTCGGGGGGCCCTACGAGCAGTACTTC. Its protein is CAWSVGGPYEQYF.

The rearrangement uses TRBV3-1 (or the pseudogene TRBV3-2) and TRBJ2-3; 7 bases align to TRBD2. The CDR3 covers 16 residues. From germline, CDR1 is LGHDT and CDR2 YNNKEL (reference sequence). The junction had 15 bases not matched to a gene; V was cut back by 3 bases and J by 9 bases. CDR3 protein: CASSHGAGNVGRTQYF. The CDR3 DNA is TGTGCCAGCAGCCACGGAGCGGGGAATGTCGGGCGAACGCAGTATTTT.

The CDR3, as DNA: TGCGCCAGCTCGGCTAGCGACACCGGGGAGCTGTTTTTT. Protein sequence: CASSASDTGELFF. The chain uses TRBV5-1 and TRBJ2-2, with a weak D call TRBD2 (6 bases). Per the germline V gene, CDR1 is SGHRS and CDR2 is YFSETQ. This CDR3 is 13 amino acids long. Trimming took 7 bases from V and 3 from J, leaving 10 bases between them.

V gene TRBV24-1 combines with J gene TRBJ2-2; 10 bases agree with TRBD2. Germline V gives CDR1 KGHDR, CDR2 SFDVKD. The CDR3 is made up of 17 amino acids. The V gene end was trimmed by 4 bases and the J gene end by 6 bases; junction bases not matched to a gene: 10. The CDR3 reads CATSDPKREGKAGELFF. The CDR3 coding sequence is TGTGCCACCAGTGACCCTAAGCGGGAGGGAAAGGCCGGGGAGCTGTTTTTT.

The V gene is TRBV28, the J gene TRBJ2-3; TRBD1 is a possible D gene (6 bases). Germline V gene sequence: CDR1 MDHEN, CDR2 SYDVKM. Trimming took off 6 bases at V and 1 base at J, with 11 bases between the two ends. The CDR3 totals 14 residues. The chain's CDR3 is CASRTGAGTDTQYF. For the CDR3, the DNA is TGTGCCAGCAGGACAGGAGCGGGCACAGATACGCAGTATTTT.

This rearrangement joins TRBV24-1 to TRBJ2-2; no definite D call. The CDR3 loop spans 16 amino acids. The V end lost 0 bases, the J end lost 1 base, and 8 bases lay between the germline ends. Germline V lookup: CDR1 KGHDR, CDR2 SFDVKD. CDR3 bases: TGTGCCACCAGTGATTTGGCCTGGGGGAACACCGGGGAGCTGTTTTTT. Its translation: CATSDLAWGNTGELFF.

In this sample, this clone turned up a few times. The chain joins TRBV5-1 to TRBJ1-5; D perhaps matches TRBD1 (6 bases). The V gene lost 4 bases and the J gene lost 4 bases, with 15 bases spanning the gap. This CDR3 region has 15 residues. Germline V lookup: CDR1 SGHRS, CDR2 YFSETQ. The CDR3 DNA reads TGCGCCAGCAGCCCGGGACATGGACGGAATCAGCCCCAGCATTTT. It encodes CASSPGHGRNQPQHF.

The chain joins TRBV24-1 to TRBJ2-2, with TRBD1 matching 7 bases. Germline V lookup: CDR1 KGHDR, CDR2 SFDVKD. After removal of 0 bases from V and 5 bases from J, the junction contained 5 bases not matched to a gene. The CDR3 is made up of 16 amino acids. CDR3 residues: CATSDLRDRATGELFF. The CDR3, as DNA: TGTGCCACCAGTGATTTGCGAGACAGGGCGACCGGGGAGCTGTTTTTT.

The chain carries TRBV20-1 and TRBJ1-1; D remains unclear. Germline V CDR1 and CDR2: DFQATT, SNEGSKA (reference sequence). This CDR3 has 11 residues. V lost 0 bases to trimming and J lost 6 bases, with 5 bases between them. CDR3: CSAREEAEAFF. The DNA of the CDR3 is TGCAGTGCTAGAGAGGAGGCTGAAGCTTTCTTT.

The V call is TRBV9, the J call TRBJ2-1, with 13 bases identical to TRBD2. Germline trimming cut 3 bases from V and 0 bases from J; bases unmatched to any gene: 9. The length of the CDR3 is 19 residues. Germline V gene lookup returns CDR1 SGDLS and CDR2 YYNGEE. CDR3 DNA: TGTGCCAGCAGCGAGAAACTAGCGGGGGGGCCGAGCTCCTACAATGAGCAGTTCTTC. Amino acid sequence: CASSEKLAGGPSSYNEQFF. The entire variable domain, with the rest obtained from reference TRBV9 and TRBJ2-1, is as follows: DSGVTQTPKHLITATGQRVTLRCSPRSGDLSVYWYQQSLDQGLQFLIQYYNGEERAKGNILERFSAQQFPDLHSELNLSSLELGDSALYFCASSEKLAGGPSSYNEQFFGPGTRLTVL.

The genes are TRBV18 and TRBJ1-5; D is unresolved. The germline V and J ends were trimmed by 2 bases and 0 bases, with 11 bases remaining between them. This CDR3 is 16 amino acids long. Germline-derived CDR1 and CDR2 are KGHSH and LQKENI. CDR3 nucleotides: TGTGCCAGCTCACCAGCGGTCCCATATAGCAATCAGCCCCAGCATTTT. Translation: CASSPAVPYSNQPQHF.

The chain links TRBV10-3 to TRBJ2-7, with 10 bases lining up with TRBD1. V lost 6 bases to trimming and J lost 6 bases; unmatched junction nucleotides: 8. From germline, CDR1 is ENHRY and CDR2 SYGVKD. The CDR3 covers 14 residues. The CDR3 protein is CAIRERQGAGEQYF. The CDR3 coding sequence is TGTGCCATCAGAGAGAGACAGGGGGCCGGCGAGCAGTACTTC.

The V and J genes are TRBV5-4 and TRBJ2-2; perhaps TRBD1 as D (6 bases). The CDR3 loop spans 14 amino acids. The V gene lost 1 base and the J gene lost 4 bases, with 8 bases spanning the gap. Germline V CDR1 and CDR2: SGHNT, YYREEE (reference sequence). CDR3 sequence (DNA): TGTGCCAGCAGCTTGACAGGGATCACCGGGGAGCTGTTTTTT. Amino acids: CASSLTGITGELFF.

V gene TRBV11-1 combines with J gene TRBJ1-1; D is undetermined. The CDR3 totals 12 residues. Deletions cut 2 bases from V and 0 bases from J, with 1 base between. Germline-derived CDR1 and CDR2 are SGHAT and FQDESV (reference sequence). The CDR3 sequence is CASSLLNTEAFF. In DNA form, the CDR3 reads TGTGCCAGCAGCTTACTGAACACTGAAGCTTTCTTT.

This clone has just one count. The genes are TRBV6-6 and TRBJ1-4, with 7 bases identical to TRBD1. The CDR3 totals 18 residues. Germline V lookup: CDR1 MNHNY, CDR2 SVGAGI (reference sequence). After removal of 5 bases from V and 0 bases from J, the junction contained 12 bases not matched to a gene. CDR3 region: CASSQRPGQSTTNEKLFF. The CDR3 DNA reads TGTGCCAGCAGTCAACGCCCGGGACAGAGTACAACTAATGAAAAACTGTTTTTT.

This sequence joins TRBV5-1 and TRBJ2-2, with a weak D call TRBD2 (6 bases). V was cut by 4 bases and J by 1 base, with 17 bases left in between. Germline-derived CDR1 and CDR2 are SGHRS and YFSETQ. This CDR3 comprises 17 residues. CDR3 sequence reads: CASSAVGAGWNTGELFF. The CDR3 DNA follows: TGCGCCAGCAGCGCCGTAGGGGCGGGATGGAACACCGGGGAGCTGTTTTTT.

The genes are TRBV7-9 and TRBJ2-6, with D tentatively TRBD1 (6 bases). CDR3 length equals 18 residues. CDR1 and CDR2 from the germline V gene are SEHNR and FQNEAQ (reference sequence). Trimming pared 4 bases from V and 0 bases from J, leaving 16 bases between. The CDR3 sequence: CASSSSGQSLSGANVLTF. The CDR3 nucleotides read TGTGCCAGCAGCTCTTCGGGACAAAGCCTCTCTGGGGCCAACGTCCTGACTTTC. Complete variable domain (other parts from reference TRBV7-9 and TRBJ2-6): DTGVSQNPRHKITKRGQNVTFRCDPISEHNRLYWYRQTLGQGPEFLTYFQNEAQLEKSRLLSDRFSAERPKGSFSTLEIQRTEQGDSAMYLCASSSSGQSLSGANVLTFGAGSRLTVL.

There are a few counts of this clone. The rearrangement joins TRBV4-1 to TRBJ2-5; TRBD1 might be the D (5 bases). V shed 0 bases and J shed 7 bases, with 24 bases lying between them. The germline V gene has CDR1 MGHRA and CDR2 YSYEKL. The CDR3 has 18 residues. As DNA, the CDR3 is TGCGCCAGCAGCCAAGATCTGGCGCAACAGGACCGCTTAAGGACCCAGTACTTC. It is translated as CASSQDLAQQDRLRTQYF.

The CDR3 sequence: CASSYSFSGDTEAFF. The CDR3 DNA reads as TGTGCCAGCAGTTACTCGTTTTCGGGAGACACTGAAGCTTTCTTT. The V gene is TRBV6-5, the J gene TRBJ1-1; D not resolved. Trimming shortened V by 0 bases and J by 3 bases, and 11 bases separated the two germline ends. There are 15 residues in the CDR3. Germline CDR1 is MNHEY and CDR2 is SVGAGI.

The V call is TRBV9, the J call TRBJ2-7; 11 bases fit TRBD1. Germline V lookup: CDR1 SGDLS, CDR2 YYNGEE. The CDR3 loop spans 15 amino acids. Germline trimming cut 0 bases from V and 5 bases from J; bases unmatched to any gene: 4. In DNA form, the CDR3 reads TGTGCCAGCAGCGTAGGCTGGGACAGGGGGAACGAGCAGTACTTC. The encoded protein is CASSVGWDRGNEQYF.